The rows below give T cell receptor beta chains drawn from one sample of a study of blood T cell repertoires in COVID-19. Only in-frame clones appear in the TCRdb table, and some are missing; sequencing was by immunoSEQ multiplex PCR. Seen here are about 100,000 clones, around 82% observed once, and the top ten hold nearly 9%. The sample comprised peripheral blood. The receptor set was obtained from a man over 45 who had recovered from COVID-19. The CDR3 runs from the conserved cysteine through the conserved F or W.

CDR3 length	J gene	V gene	CDR3 protein
14	TRBJ1-2	TRBV3-1/TRBV3-2	CASSQDVVSSGYTF
15	TRBJ2-1	TRBV24-1	CATSPRGTGVNEQFF
13	TRBJ1-2	TRBV19	CATSGGVNYGYTF
15	TRBJ2-2	TRBV4-2	CASSLTGGSTGELFF
13	TRBJ2-1	TRBV11-2	CARPGANYNEQFF
15	TRBJ2-4	TRBV19	CASSIRTHTGNIQYF
14	TRBJ1-6	TRBV6-5	CASSSRGYNSPLHF
13	TRBJ2-1	TRBV7-2	CASSLSGYNEQFF
13	TRBJ1-1	TRBV7-9	CASSLREGTEAFF
14	TRBJ2-1	TRBV5-1	CASSPDGLGNEQFF
14	TRBJ1-2	TRBV2	CASRGDGGEYGYTF
14	TRBJ2-1	TRBV2	CASNLAGGYNEQFF
13	TRBJ2-1	TRBV10-3	CAIRPGGPDEQFF
12	TRBJ1-6	TRBV3-1/TRBV3-2	CASSDRNSPLHF
14	TRBJ2-1	TRBV29-1	CSPRKKGLSNEQFF
12	TRBJ2-1	TRBV7-2	CASSSTGGKRFF
11	TRBJ2-4	TRBV2	CASSDGSRRYF
14	TRBJ1-6	TRBV2	CASIGQLGQSPLHF
15	TRBJ2-1	TRBV18	CASSQRTSKANEQFF
16	TRBJ2-7	TRBV7-8	CASSPRTGPTFDEQYF
12	TRBJ2-7	TRBV2	CASTADSYEQYF
16	TRBJ2-6	TRBV6-2/TRBV6-3	CASSYGHSPGANVLTF